The text below deals with one T cell receptor beta chain. Its antigen is not known. TCRdb's copy holds only in-frame clones and misses some; the assay was immunoSEQ multiplex PCR. Of roughly 150,000 clones in the sample, 90% to 95% were seen once. The data belong to a study of cytomegalovirus exposure and HLA in healthy donors. The study, taken as a whole, reports: The study put around 180 TCR beta chains on its list as cytomegalovirus-associated.

The V gene's germline CDR1 is SGHAT and CDR2 FQNNGV. This CDR3 spans 15 amino acids. Trimming left V 4 bases short and J 1 base short, with 13 bases between. From the 120-subject validation cohort, which was separate from the approximately 720-subject first cohort, the donors were drawn. The sequence was collected from a man aged 18 to 30 in good health and CMV-seronegative. This chain joins TRBV11-2 and TRBJ2-5; TRBD1 is a possible D gene (5 bases). Sequencing was carried out using PBMCs. DNA for the CDR3: TGTGCCAGCAGCTCCTCGGGCAGGGCCCAAGAGACCCAGTACTTC. It translates to CASSSSGRAQETQYF.